This TCR beta chain was sequenced during a study of shared clonotypes between healthy human individuals. Produced via immunoSEQ multiplex PCR; TCRdb's table is partial and in-frame only. The data hold approximately 1.5 million clones, with nearly 99% observed a single time. Per germline, CDR1 MDHEN and CDR2 SYDVKM. The V and J ends lost 4 bases and 7 bases respectively, with 10 bases between them. This CDR3 has 13 residues. To note about this clone: Its antigen is currently unknown.

Study results and caveats: Clonotype sharing across four donors was observed for about 5.2% of naive CD4 clonotypes. With few donors, the genetic and exposure-history diversity represented was limited.

The receptor comes from a man younger than 45 in good health. This sequence joins TRBV28 and TRBJ2-2; D is perhaps TRBD1 (6 bases). Sample: naive CD4+ T cells sorted from blood. Stated subset: CD45RA+ positively selected. The CDR3 bases are TGTGCCAGCAGTTCTCAGGGGAACGGGGAGCTGTTTTTT. Translating it yields CASSSQGNGELFF.